Following are 5 T cell receptor beta chains from one sample sequenced in a study of CD8 T cells in Susac syndrome. RNA, at about 0.45 to 1 ug, was reverse transcribed with random hexamers. TCRdb used MiXCR to reprocess the immunoSEQ multiplex PCR reads, holding one entry per CDR3 protein. Counted here are a few hundred thousand distinct CDR3 sequences, roughly 94% occurring once; the ten biggest clones make up about 0.08%. The material sequenced was CD4+ T cells from PBMCs. These receptors all stem from a human donor with multiple sclerosis.

The gene calls are TRBV15 and TRBJ1-1; no firm D call. Germline V CDR1 and CDR2: LNHNV, YYDKDF (reference sequence). This CDR3 is 12 amino acids long. Trimming removed 8 bases at V and 13 bases at J, with 20 bases between. The CDR3 DNA follows: TGTGCCACCGGTCACGGGTTGGGCGTGGTTTTCTTT. It encodes CATGHGLGVVFF.

The chain recombines TRBV27 with TRBJ1-5; possible D gene TRBD1, 5 bases. CDR1 and CDR2 from the germline V gene are MNHEY and SMNVEV (reference sequence). V was trimmed by 6 bases and J by 6 bases, leaving 12 bases between them. This CDR3 spans 13 amino acids. The CDR3: CASRTQGGQPQHF. CDR3 nucleotides: TGTGCCAGCAGGACCCAGGGTGGTCAGCCCCAGCATTTT.

The gene calls are TRBV2 and TRBJ2-4; TRBD1 is a possible D gene (8 bases). The CDR3 contains 13 residues. Trimming removed 4 bases from V and 10 bases from J, with 14 bases in between. In germline, CDR1 is SNHLY, CDR2 FYNNEI. In nucleotides, the CDR3 is TGTGCCAGCAGTGGTGACAGGGGAGGGATTCAGTACTTC. Translated: CASSGDRGGIQYF.

This clonotype is a singleton in its sample. This chain joins TRBV14 and TRBJ1-2; D may be TRBD1 (5 bases). This CDR3 has 14 residues. Looked up from germline, CDR1 is SGHDN and CDR2 is FVKESK. V was shortened by 4 bases and J by 4 bases, with 13 bases between the two germline ends. In nucleotides, the CDR3 is TGTGCCAGCAGCCGGACCAGGGATCCCTATGGCTACACCTTC. Translation: CASSRTRDPYGYTF. The full variable domain, its missing parts supplied by reference TRBV14 and TRBJ1-2, is EAGVTQFPSHSVIEKGQTVTLRCDPISGHDNLYWYRRVMGKEIKFLLHFVKESKQDESGMPNNRFLAERTGGTYSTLKVQPAELEDSGVYFCASSRTRDPYGYTFGSGTRLTVV.

V gene TRBV20-1 combines with J gene TRBJ2-1; 10 bases line up with TRBD2. V dropped 3 bases and J dropped 7; count of bases not matched to a gene: 9. Germline V gene data show CDR1 as DFQATT and CDR2 as SNEGSKA (reference sequence). This CDR3 is built from 15 residues. The CDR3, as DNA: TGCAGTGCTAGGATTAGCGGGGGGTCTGGAAATGAGCAGTTCTTC. It codes for CSARISGGSGNEQFF.